Below, 25 T cell receptor beta chains from the same sample are listed, as sequenced in a study of blood T cell repertoires in COVID-19. The repertoire was sequenced with immunoSEQ multiplex PCR; TCRdb's copy has only in-frame clones and lacks some. The repertoire holds about 110,000 clones, with more than 75% as singletons. The source material was peripheral blood. These receptors all come from a woman in her 50s with acute or convalescent COVID-19.

The gene calls are TRBV29-1 and TRBJ1-3; perhaps TRBD1 as D (5 bases). Trimming stripped 5 bases from V and 0 bases from J, with 11 bases between. From germline, CDR1 is SQVTM and CDR2 ANQGSEA. CDR3 length equals 14 residues. The CDR3 protein is CSVMAQDSGNTIYF. CDR3 nucleotides: TGCAGCGTTATGGCACAGGACTCTGGAAACACCATATATTTT. Supplemented by reference TRBV29-1 and TRBJ1-3, the full variable domain reads SAVISQKPSRDICQRGTSLTIQCQVDSQVTMMFWYRQQPGQSLTLIATANQGSEATYESGFVIDKFPISRPNLTFSTLTVSNMSPEDSSIYLCSVMAQDSGNTIYFGEGSWLTVV.

The chain recombines TRBV7-2 with TRBJ2-1; no clear D. The CDR3 covers 15 residues. CDR1 and CDR2 from the germline V gene are SGHTA and FQGNSA. V shed 5 bases and J shed 4 bases, with 15 bases lying between them. The CDR3 DNA follows: TGTGCCAGCAGCATTAATCCCCCCGAGTACAATGAGCAGTTCTTC. Translation: CASSINPPEYNEQFF.

V is TRBV4-2 and J is TRBJ1-6; perhaps TRBD1 as D (6 bases). The CDR3 totals 15 residues. The V gene lost 0 bases and the J gene lost 6 bases, with 9 bases spanning the gap. Looked up from germline, CDR1 is LGHNA and CDR2 is YNFKEQ. The CDR3 loop reads CASSQDGRGNSPLHF. CDR3 bases: TGTGCCAGCAGCCAAGATGGCAGGGGTAATTCACCCCTCCACTTT.

The gene calls are TRBV5-1 and TRBJ2-5; TRBD2 agrees at 10 bases. The CDR3 contains 15 residues. Germline trimming cut 0 bases from V and 2 bases from J; bases unmatched to any gene: 1. Germline V gene lookup returns CDR1 SGHRS and CDR2 YFSETQ. The CDR3 DNA sequence: TGCGCCAGCAGCTTGGATAGCGGGAGGCAAGAGACCCAGTACTTC. Translating it yields CASSLDSGRQETQYF.

The chain combines TRBV19 with TRBJ1-3; tentatively, D is TRBD1 (5 bases). The germline gives CDR1 LNHDA, CDR2 SQIVND (reference sequence). This CDR3 contains 14 residues. Trimming took 1 base from V and 3 from J, leaving 7 bases between them. The CDR3 here is CASSIGQGGNTIYF. The DNA of the CDR3 is TGTGCCAGTAGTATAGGTCAGGGTGGAAACACCATATATTTT.

The chain combines TRBV30 with TRBJ1-6, with 7 bases identical to TRBD1. After removal of 2 bases from V and 4 bases from J, the junction contained 8 bases not matched to a gene. CDR1 is GTSNPN and CDR2 is SVGIG in the germline V gene (reference sequence). The CDR3 sequence is 16 residues long. The CDR3 nucleotides are TGTGCCTGGAGTTTGCCGGGACAGCCGTATAATTCACCCCTCCACTTT. It is translated as CAWSLPGQPYNSPLHF.

The V and J genes are TRBV28 and TRBJ1-4; TRBD1 agrees at 10 bases. Germline loops: CDR1 MDHEN, CDR2 SYDVKM. There are 15 residues in the CDR3. V trimming: 8 bases; J trimming: 0 bases; junction bases outside the gene matches: 3. This CDR3 reads CASRGQGATNEKLFF. CDR3 bases: TGTGCCAGCCGTGGACAGGGGGCAACTAATGAAAAACTGTTTTTT.

This chain uses TRBV6-5 with TRBJ1-1, with TRBD1 identical over 7 bases. The V segment lost 0 bases and the J segment 5 bases; nucleotides outside the gene matches: 6. The CDR3 spans 15 residues. Germline V gene data show CDR1 as MNHEY and CDR2 as SVGAGI. The CDR3 here is CASSYSRGQGTEAFF. The CDR3 bases are TGTGCCAGCAGTTACTCGAGGGGGCAGGGAACTGAAGCTTTCTTT.

The gene calls are TRBV5-1 and TRBJ2-5; D unclear. V was cut by 7 bases and J by 4 bases, with 11 bases left in between. CDR1 and CDR2 (germline): SGHRS, YFSETQ. CDR3 length: 12 residues. DNA for the CDR3: TGCGCCAGCGGGTCCCTAGGAGAGACCCAGTACTTC. It codes for CASGSLGETQYF.

This clone has only one observation. J is TRBJ2-2 and V is TRBV3-1 (or the pseudogene TRBV3-2), with D tentatively TRBD2 (6 bases). The CDR3 contains 19 residues. Looked up from germline, CDR1 is LGHDT and CDR2 is YNNKEL (reference sequence). V gave up 3 bases and J gave up 2 bases, with 22 bases separating them. The CDR3 DNA follows: TGTGCCAGCAGCCAGCCCCAAACACTAGCCCCGCTTAACACCGGGGAGCTGTTTTTT. Translated, it gives CASSQPQTLAPLNTGELFF.

This clone was seen once. The V call is TRBV18, the J call TRBJ2-7, with a weak D call TRBD1 (5 bases). CDR1 is KGHSH and CDR2 is LQKENI in the germline V gene. The ends were cut back, 2 bases at V and 5 bases at J, with 16 bases in the middle. This CDR3 has 15 residues. The CDR3 region is CASSPAAGLGHEQYF. In DNA, the CDR3 is TGTGCCAGCTCACCAGCGGCAGGGTTAGGCCACGAGCAGTACTTC.

The chain couples TRBV20-1 to TRBJ2-7; 11 bases are shared with TRBD2. The V gene's germline CDR1 is DFQATT and CDR2 SNEGSKA (reference sequence). The CDR3 contains 14 residues. J lost 7 bases, V lost 3 bases, and 8 bases had no gene match. CDR3 DNA: TGCAGTGCTAGTGAACTAGCGGGAGTAGGTGAGCAGTACTTC. Translated, it gives CSASELAGVGEQYF.

In its sample, this clone was seen once. The chain links TRBV10-3 to TRBJ1-6; unclear D gene. V gave up 11 bases and J gave up 7 bases, with 15 bases separating them. The CDR3 covers 13 residues. CDR1 and CDR2 (germline): ENHRY, SYGVKD. This chain's CDR3 is CASAEVENSPLHF. CDR3 sequence (DNA): TGTGCCTCTGCAGAGGTAGAAAATTCACCCCTCCACTTT.

This chain joins TRBV10-1 and TRBJ2-3; 8 nucleotides match TRBD2. J lost 0 bases, V lost 5 bases, and 4 bases had no gene match. The CDR3 totals 15 residues. Per the germline V gene, CDR1 is WNHNN and CDR2 is SYGVQD (reference sequence). The CDR3 nucleotides read TGCGCCAGCAGTCAAGCTAGCGGGAGCACAGATACGCAGTATTTT. Protein: CASSQASGSTDTQYF.

This clone was recorded only once. J is TRBJ2-3 and V is TRBV18, with D maybe TRBD2 (5 bases). CDR3 length: 15 amino acids. Trimming took off 6 bases at V and 0 bases at J, with 13 bases between the two ends. The germline V gene has CDR1 KGHSH and CDR2 LQKENI. The CDR3 reads CASSPNSGSTDTQYF. In nucleotides, the CDR3 is TGTGCCAGCTCTCCCAACAGCGGCAGCACAGATACGCAGTATTTT.

This chain links TRBV27 with TRBJ2-1, with 7 bases that match TRBD1. After removal of 6 bases from V and 8 bases from J, the junction contained 4 bases not matched to a gene. CDR3 length: 12 residues. Germline V gene sequence: CDR1 MNHEY, CDR2 SMNVEV (reference sequence). CDR3 nucleotide sequence: TGTGCCAGCAGACTACAGGGGTATGAGCAGTTCTTC. Translating it yields CASRLQGYEQFF.

This rearrangement joins TRBV28 to TRBJ1-4; the D is unclear. The CDR3 sequence is 15 residues long. V was clipped by 5 bases and J by 4 bases, with 14 bases between them. Germline CDR1 MDHEN, CDR2 SYDVKM. CDR3 protein: CASSAYLPRNEKLFF. CDR3 bases: TGTGCCAGCAGTGCCTACTTGCCACGTAATGAAAAACTGTTTTTT. Full variable domain (outside the CDR3, taken from reference TRBV28 and TRBJ1-4): DVKVTQSSRYLVKRTGEKVFLECVQDMDHENMFWYRQDPGLGLRLIYFSYDVKMKEKGDIPEGYSVSREKKERFSLILESASTNQTSMYLCASSAYLPRNEKLFFGSGTQLSVL.

This chain connects TRBV5-1 to TRBJ1-3; no clear D gene. The CDR3 length is 13 residues. Germline V lookup: CDR1 SGHRS, CDR2 YFSETQ. V was trimmed by 3 bases and J by 2 bases, leaving 6 bases between them. CDR3 sequence reads: CASSWTTGNTIYF. The CDR3 coding sequence is TGCGCCAGCAGCTGGACTACTGGAAACACCATATATTTT.

J is TRBJ1-4 and V is TRBV29-1, with D perhaps matching TRBD1 (6 bases). The V end was cut by 4 bases, the J end by 8 bases, with 14 bases between. CDR3 size: 13 residues. CDR1 and CDR2 from the germline V gene are SQVTM and ANQGSEA. The DNA for the CDR3 is TGCAGCGTTGGAGGGGGTACGGGCGAAAAACTGTTTTTT. It translates to CSVGGGTGEKLFF.

The chain joins TRBV5-1 to TRBJ2-5, with 11 positions matching TRBD2. CDR1 SGHRS and CDR2 YFSETQ come from the germline V gene. With V trimmed by 0 bases and J by 5 bases, 6 bases remained unmatched. This CDR3 region has 16 residues. The CDR3 loop is CASSLVLAGDGETQYF. The CDR3 DNA reads TGCGCCAGCAGCTTGGTACTAGCGGGAGACGGGGAGACCCAGTACTTC.

J is TRBJ2-1 and V is TRBV5-1, with D maybe TRBD1 (6 bases). Between the trimmed V and J ends, which lost 4 bases and 12 bases, there was a span of 14 bases. In germline, CDR1 is SGHRS, CDR2 YFSETQ. The CDR3 length is 12 residues. Here the CDR3 DNA reads TGCGCCAGCAGCCAACAGGGATGGGTGCAGTTCTTC. It encodes CASSQQGWVQFF.

The rearrangement links TRBV7-9 to TRBJ1-5, with D possibly being TRBD1 (5 bases). Germline assignment: CDR1 SEHNR and CDR2 FQNEAQ (reference sequence). This CDR3 has 15 residues. V gave up 4 bases and J gave up 4 bases, with 14 bases separating them. This chain's CDR3 is CASSSDRGKNQPQHF. CDR3 nucleotides: TGTGCCAGCAGCTCCGACCGGGGGAAAAATCAGCCCCAGCATTTT.

The chain has TRBV28 and TRBJ2-1, with D possibly being TRBD2 (5 bases). Germline V gene sequence: CDR1 MDHEN, CDR2 SYDVKM. This CDR3 is 12 amino acids long. V lost 7 bases, J lost 15 bases, and 19 bases lay in between. CDR3 sequence: CASNSPGKKPFF. The CDR3 DNA reads as TGTGCCAGCAACTCCCCGGGGAAGAAGCCGTTCTTC.

The rearrangement links TRBV18 to TRBJ1-3; tentative D call: TRBD1 (6 bases). Germline V gene lookup returns CDR1 KGHSH and CDR2 LQKENI. The CDR3 contains 15 residues. The germline V and J ends were trimmed by 4 bases and 3 bases, with 13 bases remaining between them. CDR3 nucleotides: TGTGCCAGCTCACTAGCCCGACAGGTTGGAAACACCATATATTTT. It encodes CASSLARQVGNTIYF.

This clone appeared a single time. Written as DNA, the CDR3 is TGTGCCAGCAGCTCCGGACTAGCGGGAGGTTATGAGCAGTTCTTC. It is translated as CASSSGLAGGYEQFF. The chain is built from TRBV7-8 and TRBJ2-1, with 14 bases lining up with TRBD2. Germline V gene lookup returns CDR1 SGHVS and CDR2 FQNEAQ. The CDR3 extends over 15 amino acids. The V gene end was trimmed by 4 bases and the J gene end by 8 bases; junction bases not matched to a gene: 4.